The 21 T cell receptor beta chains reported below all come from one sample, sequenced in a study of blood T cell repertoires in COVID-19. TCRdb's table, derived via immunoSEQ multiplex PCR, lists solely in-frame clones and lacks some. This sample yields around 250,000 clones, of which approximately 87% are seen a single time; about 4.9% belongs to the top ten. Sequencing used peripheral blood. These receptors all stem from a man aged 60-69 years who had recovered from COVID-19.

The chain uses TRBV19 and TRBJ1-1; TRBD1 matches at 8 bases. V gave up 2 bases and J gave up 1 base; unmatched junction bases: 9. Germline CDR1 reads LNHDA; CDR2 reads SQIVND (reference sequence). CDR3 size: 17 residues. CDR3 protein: CASSISRTGLTNTEAFF. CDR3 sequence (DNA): TGTGCCAGTAGTATATCCAGGACAGGGCTGACGAACACTGAAGCTTTCTTT.

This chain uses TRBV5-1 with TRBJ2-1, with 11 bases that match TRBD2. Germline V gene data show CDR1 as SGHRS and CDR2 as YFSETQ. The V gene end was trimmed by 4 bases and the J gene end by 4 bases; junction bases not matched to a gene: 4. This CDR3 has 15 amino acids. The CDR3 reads CASSVSGRDYNEQFF. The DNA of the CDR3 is TGCGCCAGCAGCGTTAGCGGGAGGGATTACAATGAGCAGTTCTTC. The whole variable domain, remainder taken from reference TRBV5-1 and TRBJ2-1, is KAGVTQTPRYLIKTRGQQVTLSCSPISGHRSVSWYQQTPGQGLQFLFEYFSETQRNKGNFPGRFSGRQFSNSRSEMNVSTLELGDSALYLCASSVSGRDYNEQFFGPGTRLTVL.

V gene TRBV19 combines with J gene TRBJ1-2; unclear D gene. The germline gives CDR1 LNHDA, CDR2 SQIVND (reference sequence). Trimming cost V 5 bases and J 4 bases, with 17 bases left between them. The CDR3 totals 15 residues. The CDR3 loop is CASSRGARDPYGYTF. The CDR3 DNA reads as TGTGCCAGTAGTCGAGGAGCCCGAGATCCCTATGGCTACACCTTC.

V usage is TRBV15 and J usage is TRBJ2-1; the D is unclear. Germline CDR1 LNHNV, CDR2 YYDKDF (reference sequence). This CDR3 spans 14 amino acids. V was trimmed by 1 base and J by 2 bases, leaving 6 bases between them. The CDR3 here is CATSRAGAYNEQFF. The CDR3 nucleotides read TGTGCCACCAGCAGAGCTGGAGCCTACAATGAGCAGTTCTTC.

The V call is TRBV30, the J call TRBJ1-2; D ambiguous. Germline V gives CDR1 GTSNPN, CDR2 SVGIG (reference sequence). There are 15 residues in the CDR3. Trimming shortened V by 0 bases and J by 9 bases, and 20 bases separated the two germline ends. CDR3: CAWSVPVGRGVSYTF. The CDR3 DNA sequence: TGTGCCTGGAGTGTACCCGTCGGGCGGGGAGTGAGCTACACCTTC.

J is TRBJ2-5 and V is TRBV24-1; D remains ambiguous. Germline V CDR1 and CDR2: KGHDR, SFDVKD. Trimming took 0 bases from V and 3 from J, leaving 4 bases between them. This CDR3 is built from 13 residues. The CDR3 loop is CATSDLQEETQYF. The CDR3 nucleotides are TGTGCCACCAGTGATTTGCAGGAAGAGACCCAGTACTTC.

Here the CDR3 DNA reads TGTGCCAGCAGCCGATCGGGAGGTTATGAGCAGTTCTTC. It codes for CASSRSGGYEQFF. This chain links TRBV6-5 with TRBJ2-1; 7 bases are shared with TRBD2. Germline lookup yields CDR1 MNHEY and CDR2 SVGAGI. The ends lost 6 bases at V and 8 bases at J; junction bases unmatched: 7. The CDR3 totals 13 residues.

CDR3: CASRLGQGNTEAFF. The CDR3, as DNA: TGTGCCAGCAGGTTGGGACAGGGTAATACTGAAGCTTTCTTT. The rearrangement links TRBV6-6 to TRBJ1-1; TRBD1 aligns across 9 bases. CDR1 is MNHNY, CDR2 SVGAGI, per germline (reference sequence). With V trimmed by 6 bases and J by 5 bases, 7 bases remained unmatched. The CDR3 is 14 residues long.

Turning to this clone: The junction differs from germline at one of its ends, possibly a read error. The CDR3 DNA sequence: TGTGCCAGCAGTACTAGCGCCGAAACCCAGCAGTTCTTC. Protein product: CASSTSAETQQFF. The chain couples TRBV19 to TRBJ2-1; 7 nucleotides match TRBD2. The CDR3 is 13 residues long. CDR1 LNHDA and CDR2 SQIVND come from the germline V gene (reference sequence).

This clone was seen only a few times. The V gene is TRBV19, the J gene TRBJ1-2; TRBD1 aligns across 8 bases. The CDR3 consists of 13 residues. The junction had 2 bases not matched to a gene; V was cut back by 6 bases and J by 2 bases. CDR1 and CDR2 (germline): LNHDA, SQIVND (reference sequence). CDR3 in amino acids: CASRDRENYGYTF. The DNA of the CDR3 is TGTGCCAGTAGGGACAGGGAAAACTATGGCTACACCTTC.

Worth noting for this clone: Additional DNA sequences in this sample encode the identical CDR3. CDR3: CASSQGQGYEQYF. CDR3 nucleotide sequence: TGTGCCAGCAGCCAGGGACAGGGCTACGAGCAGTACTTC. This chain joins TRBV3-1 (or the pseudogene TRBV3-2) and TRBJ2-7, with 9 bases matching TRBD1. Germline trimming cut 3 bases from V and 3 bases from J; bases unmatched to any gene: 0. Per germline, CDR1 LGHDT and CDR2 YNNKEL (reference sequence). CDR3 length: 13 amino acids.

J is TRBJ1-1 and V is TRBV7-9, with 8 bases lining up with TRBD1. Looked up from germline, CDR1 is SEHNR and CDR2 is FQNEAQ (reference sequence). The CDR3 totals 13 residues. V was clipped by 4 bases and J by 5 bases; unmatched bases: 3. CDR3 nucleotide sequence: TGTGCCAGCAGCTCTCAGGGGGCAACTGAAGCTTTCTTT. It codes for CASSSQGATEAFF.

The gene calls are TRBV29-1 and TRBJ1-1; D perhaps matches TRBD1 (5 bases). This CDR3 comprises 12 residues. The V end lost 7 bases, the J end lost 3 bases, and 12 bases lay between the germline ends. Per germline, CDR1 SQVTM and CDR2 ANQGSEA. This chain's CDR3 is CSAGGRDTEAFF. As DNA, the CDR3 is TGCAGCGCCGGGGGTCGGGACACTGAAGCTTTCTTT.

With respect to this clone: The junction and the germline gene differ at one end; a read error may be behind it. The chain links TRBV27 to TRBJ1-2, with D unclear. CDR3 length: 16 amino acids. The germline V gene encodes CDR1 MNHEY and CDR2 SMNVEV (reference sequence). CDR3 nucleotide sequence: TGTGCCAGCAAGACCCAGCTCGCTAGACCTAACGATGGCTACACCTTC. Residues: CASKTQLARPNDGYTF.

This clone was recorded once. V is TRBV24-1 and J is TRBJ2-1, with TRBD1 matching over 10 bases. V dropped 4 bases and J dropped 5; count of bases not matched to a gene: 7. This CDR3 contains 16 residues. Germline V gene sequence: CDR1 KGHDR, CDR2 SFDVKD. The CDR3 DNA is TGTGCCACCAGTGACCGCGACAGGGGGCGCGACAATGAGCAGTTCTTC. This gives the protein CATSDRDRGRDNEQFF.

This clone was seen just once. The DNA for the CDR3 is TGCGCCAGCAGCCTGGCGGGACAGCCACTTCCTAACTATGGCTACACCTTC. It yields the protein CASSLAGQPLPNYGYTF. The rearrangement links TRBV5-1 to TRBJ1-2, with 7 bases fitting TRBD1. Trimming removed 4 bases from V and 0 bases from J; junction bases left unmatched: 12. The CDR3 is 17 amino acids. Per germline, CDR1 SGHRS and CDR2 YFSETQ. Supplemented by reference TRBV5-1 and TRBJ1-2, the full variable domain reads KAGVTQTPRYLIKTRGQQVTLSCSPISGHRSVSWYQQTPGQGLQFLFEYFSETQRNKGNFPGRFSGRQFSNSRSEMNVSTLELGDSALYLCASSLAGQPLPNYGYTFGSGTRLTVV.

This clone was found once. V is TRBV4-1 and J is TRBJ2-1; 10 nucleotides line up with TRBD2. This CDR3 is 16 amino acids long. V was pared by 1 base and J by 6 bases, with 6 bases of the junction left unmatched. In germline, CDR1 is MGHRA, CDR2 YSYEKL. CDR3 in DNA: TGCGCCAGCAGCCAAGTAAGTTCTAGCGGGAGCAATGAGCAGTTCTTC. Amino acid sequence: CASSQVSSSGSNEQFF.

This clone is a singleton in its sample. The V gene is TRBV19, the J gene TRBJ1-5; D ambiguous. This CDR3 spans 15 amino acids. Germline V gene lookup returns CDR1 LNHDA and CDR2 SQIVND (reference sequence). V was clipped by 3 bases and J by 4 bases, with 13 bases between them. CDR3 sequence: CASSMRSGQNQPQHF. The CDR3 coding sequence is TGTGCCAGTAGTATGAGATCTGGGCAGAATCAGCCCCAGCATTTT.

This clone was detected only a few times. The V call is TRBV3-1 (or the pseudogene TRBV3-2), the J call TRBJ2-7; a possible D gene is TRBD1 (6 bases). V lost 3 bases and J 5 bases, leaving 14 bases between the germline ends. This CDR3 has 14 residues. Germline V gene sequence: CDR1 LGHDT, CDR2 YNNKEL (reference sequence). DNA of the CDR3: TGTGCCAGCAGCCAGTCAGGGGCTTGGAACGAGCAGTACTTC. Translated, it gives CASSQSGAWNEQYF.

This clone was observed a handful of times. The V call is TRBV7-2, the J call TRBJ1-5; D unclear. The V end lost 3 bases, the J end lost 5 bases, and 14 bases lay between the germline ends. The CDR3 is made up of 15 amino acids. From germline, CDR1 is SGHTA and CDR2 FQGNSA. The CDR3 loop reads CASSFFVTADQPQHF. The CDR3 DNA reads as TGTGCCAGCAGCTTCTTTGTTACAGCAGATCAGCCCCAGCATTTT. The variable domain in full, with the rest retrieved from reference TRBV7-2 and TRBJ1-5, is GAGVSQSPSNKVTEKGKDVELRCDPISGHTALYWYRQSLGQGLEFLIYFQGNSAPDKSGLPSDRFSAERTGGSVSTLTIQRTQQEDSAVYLCASSFFVTADQPQHFGDGTRLSIL.

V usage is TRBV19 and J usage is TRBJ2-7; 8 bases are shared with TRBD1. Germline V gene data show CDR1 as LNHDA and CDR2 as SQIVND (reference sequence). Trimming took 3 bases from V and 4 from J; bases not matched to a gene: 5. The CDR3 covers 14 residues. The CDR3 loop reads CASSMGDRGYEQYF. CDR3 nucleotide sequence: TGTGCCAGTAGTATGGGAGACAGGGGTTACGAGCAGTACTTC.